The present T cell receptor beta chain was sequenced within a study of monozygotic twins with inflammatory bowel disease. The germline V gene has CDR1 SGHTA and CDR2 FQGNSA. The CDR3 has 14 residues. With the 5' RACE reads reprocessed, TCRdb shows one record per CDR3 protein and no DNA. In all, the sample yields some 400,000 distinct CDR3 sequences. The chain uses TRBV7-2 and TRBJ2-1; the D gene TCRdb calls, TRBD2, cannot be checked with no DNA. This receptor was taken from a human donor with ulcerative colitis or Crohn's disease, or a healthy co-twin of an affected twin (not recorded which). Material for sequencing was blood. The CDR3 here is CASSSGTSGGEEFF.